A single sample is the source of the 12 T cell receptor beta chains below, sequenced in a study of blood T cell repertoires in COVID-19 (TCRdb year 2020). Preparation of the library involved the immunoSEQ multiplex PCR assay. TCRdb limited this immuneACCESS table to in-frame rearrangements with V and J called. A share of clones is missing; checked studies link under half to unresolved V genes, and the rest is unexplained. This sample holds approximately 170,000 clones; about 90% were observed only once. Roughly 4% of the sample comes from the top ten. The specimen sequenced was peripheral blood. The receptors stem from a woman between 65 and 79 years old with acute or convalescent COVID-19.

The rearrangement uses TRBV6-6 and TRBJ2-1, with TRBD2 matching over 13 bases. CDR1 is MNHNY, CDR2 SVGAGI, per germline (reference sequence). This CDR3 region has 18 residues. Germline trimming cut 5 bases from V and 6 bases from J; bases unmatched to any gene: 13. This CDR3 reads CASSLRPGLAGRGNEQFF. CDR3 nucleotide sequence: TGTGCCAGCAGTCTACGGCCGGGACTAGCGGGAAGGGGCAATGAGCAGTTCTTC.

The rearrangement uses TRBV6-2 or TRBV6-3 and TRBJ2-3; TRBD2 might be the D (5 bases). The ends were cut back, 5 bases at V and 7 bases at J, with 10 bases in the middle. This CDR3 region has 12 residues. From germline, CDR1 is MNHEY and CDR2 SVGEGT. The CDR3 DNA reads as TGTGCCAGCAGTACCGGACTGTATACGCAGTATTTT. This codes for CASSTGLYTQYF.

This clone came up a few times. The chain couples TRBV7-9 to TRBJ2-7; no firm D call. The CDR3 loop spans 14 amino acids. Germline values: CDR1 SEHNR, CDR2 FQNEAQ (reference sequence). V was clipped by 4 bases and J by 2 bases, with 12 bases between them. The CDR3 loop is CASSSRYGPYEQYF. For the CDR3, the DNA is TGTGCCAGCAGCTCCCGGTACGGTCCCTACGAGCAGTACTTC.

This chain links TRBV4-3 with TRBJ2-5; 9 nucleotides align to TRBD2. This CDR3 contains 16 residues. With 0 bases clipped from V and 3 bases from J, the junction kept 5 bases outside the gene matches. Germline lookup yields CDR1 LGHNA and CDR2 YSLEER. The CDR3 protein is CASSQDGLAGKETQYF. CDR3 coding DNA: TGCGCCAGCAGCCAAGATGGGCTAGCGGGGAAAGAGACCCAGTACTTC.

This rearrangement joins TRBV10-2 to TRBJ1-6; 9 positions match TRBD1. Unmatched junction bases numbered 10, after V lost 6 bases and J lost 13 bases. Per the germline V gene, CDR1 is WSHSY and CDR2 is SAAADI. This CDR3 has 14 residues. DNA of the CDR3: TGCGCCAGCAGGGACCAGTTGGACAGGGGTCCCCTCCACTTT. Its protein is CASRDQLDRGPLHF.

The rearrangement links TRBV20-1 to TRBJ1-1; D possibly corresponds to TRBD1 (6 bases). The length of the CDR3 is 17 residues. Germline V gives CDR1 DFQATT, CDR2 SNEGSKA (reference sequence). The V end lost 3 bases, the J end lost 0 bases, and 20 bases lay between the germline ends. The CDR3 DNA sequence: TGCAGTGCTAGTGGATTGGACAGCTTCTTACTGAACACTGAAGCTTTCTTT. Amino acids: CSASGLDSFLLNTEAFF.

V is TRBV6-2 or TRBV6-3 and J is TRBJ2-3; the match to TRBD2 covers 8 bases. The length of the CDR3 is 15 residues. Germline CDR1 reads MNHEY; CDR2 reads SVGEGT. The trim removed 5 bases at V and 1 base at J, leaving 5 bases unmatched. The CDR3 is CASSRSGIRTDTQYF. DNA for the CDR3: TGTGCCAGCAGTCGTAGCGGGATCCGCACAGATACGCAGTATTTT.

This chain uses TRBV7-6 with TRBJ2-7, with 11 bases that match TRBD1. The CDR3 runs to 16 residues. Trimming at V came to 5 bases and at J to 4 bases, leaving 10 bases not matched to a gene. Germline V gene data show CDR1 as SGHVS and CDR2 as FNYEAQ. CDR3 protein: CASSAATGTGGYEQYF. DNA of the CDR3: TGTGCCAGCAGCGCCGCGACCGGGACAGGGGGTTACGAGCAGTACTTC.

This clone was picked up one time. V is TRBV4-2 and J is TRBJ1-3; 7 nucleotides line up with TRBD1. With V trimmed by 2 bases and J by 4 bases, 5 bases remained unmatched. In germline, CDR1 is LGHNA, CDR2 YNFKEQ. The CDR3 contains 15 residues. In DNA, the CDR3 is TGTGCCAGCAGCCAACCCCGGGACAGAGGAAACACCATATATTTT. Amino acids: CASSQPRDRGNTIYF.

The rearrangement links TRBV5-6 to TRBJ2-1; 10 bases line up with TRBD2. CDR3 length: 18 amino acids. Germline CDR1 reads SGHDT; CDR2 reads YYEEEE. The V segment lost 1 base and the J segment 6 bases; nucleotides outside the gene matches: 13. DNA of the CDR3: TGTGCCAGCAGCTTGTATTTCGCTAGCGGGAGAGCAGGCAATGAGCAGTTCTTC. Residues: CASSLYFASGRAGNEQFF.

The V and J genes are TRBV7-9 and TRBJ2-4; D gene unclear. Between the trimmed V and J ends, which lost 1 base and 7 bases, there was a span of 8 bases. The germline CDR1 and CDR2 sequences are SEHNR and FQNEAQ (reference sequence). The CDR3 is 13 amino acids. The CDR3 nucleotides read TGTGCCAGCAGCTTAGTCGGAGTGAACATTCAGTACTTC. Its translation is CASSLVGVNIQYF.

The chain joins TRBV5-1 to TRBJ2-3, with 9 bases aligning to TRBD1. The CDR3 covers 15 residues. Germline CDR1 and CDR2: SGHRS and YFSETQ. V was clipped by 5 bases and J by 4 bases; unmatched bases: 8. CDR3 sequence: CASRPGGTGSDTQYF. CDR3 nucleotides: TGCGCCAGCAGACCGGGCGGGACAGGGTCAGATACGCAGTATTTT.